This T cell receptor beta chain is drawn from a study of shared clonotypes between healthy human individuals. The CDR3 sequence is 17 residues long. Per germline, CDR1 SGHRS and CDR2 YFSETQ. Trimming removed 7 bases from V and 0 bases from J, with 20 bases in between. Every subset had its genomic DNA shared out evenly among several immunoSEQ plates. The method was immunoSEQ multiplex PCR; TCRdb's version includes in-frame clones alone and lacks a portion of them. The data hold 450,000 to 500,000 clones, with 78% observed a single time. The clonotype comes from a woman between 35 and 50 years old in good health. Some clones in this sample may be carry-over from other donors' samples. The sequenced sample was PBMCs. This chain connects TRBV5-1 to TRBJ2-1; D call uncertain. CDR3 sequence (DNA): TGCGCCAGCGGAATCCTCCCGAGTTCGGGCTCCTACAATGAGCAGTTCTTC. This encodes CASGILPSSGSYNEQFF.